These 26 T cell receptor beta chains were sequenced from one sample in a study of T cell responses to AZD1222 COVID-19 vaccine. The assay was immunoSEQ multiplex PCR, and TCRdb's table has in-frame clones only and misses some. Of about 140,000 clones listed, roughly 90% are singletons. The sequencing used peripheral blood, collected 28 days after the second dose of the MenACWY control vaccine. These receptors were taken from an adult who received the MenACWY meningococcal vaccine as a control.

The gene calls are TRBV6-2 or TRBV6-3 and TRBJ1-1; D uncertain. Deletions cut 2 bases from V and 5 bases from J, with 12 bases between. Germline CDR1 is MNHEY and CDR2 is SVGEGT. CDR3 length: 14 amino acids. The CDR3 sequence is CASSYDNRKTEAFF. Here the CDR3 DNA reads TGTGCCAGCAGTTACGACAACCGAAAGACTGAAGCTTTCTTT.

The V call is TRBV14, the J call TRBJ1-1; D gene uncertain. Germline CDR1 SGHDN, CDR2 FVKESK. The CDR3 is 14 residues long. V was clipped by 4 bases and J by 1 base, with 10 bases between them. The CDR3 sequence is CASSPGWRNTEAFF. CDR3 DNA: TGTGCCAGCAGCCCCGGTTGGAGGAACACTGAAGCTTTCTTT.

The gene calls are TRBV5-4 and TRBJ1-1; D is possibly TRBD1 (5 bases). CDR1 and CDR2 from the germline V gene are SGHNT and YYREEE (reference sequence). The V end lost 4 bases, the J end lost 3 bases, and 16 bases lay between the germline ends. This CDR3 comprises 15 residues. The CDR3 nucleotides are TGTGCCAGCAGCCCTTGGCGGGGGGATGACACTGAAGCTTTCTTT. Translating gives CASSPWRGDDTEAFF.

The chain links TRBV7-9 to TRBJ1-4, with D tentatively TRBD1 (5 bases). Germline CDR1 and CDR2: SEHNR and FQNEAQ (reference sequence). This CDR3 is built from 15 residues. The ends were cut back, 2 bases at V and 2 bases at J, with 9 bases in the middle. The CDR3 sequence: CASSLRGGTNEKLFF. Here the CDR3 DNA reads TGTGCCAGCAGCTTAAGGGGAGGTACTAATGAAAAACTGTTTTTT.

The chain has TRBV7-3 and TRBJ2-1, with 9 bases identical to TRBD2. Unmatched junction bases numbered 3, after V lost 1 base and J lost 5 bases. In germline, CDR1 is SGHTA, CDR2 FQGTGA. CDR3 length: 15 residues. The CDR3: CASSLIAGVNNEQFF. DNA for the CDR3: TGTGCCAGCAGCTTAATAGCGGGGGTTAACAATGAGCAGTTCTTC.

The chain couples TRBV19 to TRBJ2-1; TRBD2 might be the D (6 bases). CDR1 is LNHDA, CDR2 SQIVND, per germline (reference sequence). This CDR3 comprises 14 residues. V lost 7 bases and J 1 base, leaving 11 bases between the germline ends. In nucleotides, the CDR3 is TGTGCCAGTATCTTGGGGGGATCCTACAATGAGCAGTTCTTC. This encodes CASILGGSYNEQFF.

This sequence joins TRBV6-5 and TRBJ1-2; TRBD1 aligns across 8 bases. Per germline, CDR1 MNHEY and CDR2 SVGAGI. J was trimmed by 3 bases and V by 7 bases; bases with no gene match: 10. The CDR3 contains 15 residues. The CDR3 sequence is CASTPGPGGYYGYTF. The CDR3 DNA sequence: TGTGCCAGCACCCCCGGACCAGGGGGCTACTATGGCTACACCTTC.

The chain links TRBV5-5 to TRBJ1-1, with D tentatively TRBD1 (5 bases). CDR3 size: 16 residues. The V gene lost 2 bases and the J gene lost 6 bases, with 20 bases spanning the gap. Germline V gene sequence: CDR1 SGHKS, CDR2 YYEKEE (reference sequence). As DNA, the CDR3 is TGTGCCAGCAGCTTTGTTCCCCAGGGTATGAAATCTGAAGCTTTCTTT. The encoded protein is CASSFVPQGMKSEAFF.

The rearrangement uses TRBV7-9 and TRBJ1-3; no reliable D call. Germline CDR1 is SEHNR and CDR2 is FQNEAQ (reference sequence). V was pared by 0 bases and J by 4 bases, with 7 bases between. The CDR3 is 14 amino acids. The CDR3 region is CASSLAGGGNTIYF. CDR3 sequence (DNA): TGTGCCAGCAGCTTAGCGGGAGGCGGAAACACCATATATTTT. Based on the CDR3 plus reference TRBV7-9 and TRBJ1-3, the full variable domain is DTGVSQNPRHKITKRGQNVTFRCDPISEHNRLYWYRQTLGQGPEFLTYFQNEAQLEKSRLLSDRFSAERPKGSFSTLEIQRTEQGDSAMYLCASSLAGGGNTIYFGEGSWLTVV.

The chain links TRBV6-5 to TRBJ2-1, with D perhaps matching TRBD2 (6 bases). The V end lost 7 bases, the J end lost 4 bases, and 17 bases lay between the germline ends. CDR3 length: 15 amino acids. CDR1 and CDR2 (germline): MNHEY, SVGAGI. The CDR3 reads CASNPGVRNYNEQFF. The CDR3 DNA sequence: TGTGCCAGCAACCCGGGGGTCCGAAATTACAATGAGCAGTTCTTC.

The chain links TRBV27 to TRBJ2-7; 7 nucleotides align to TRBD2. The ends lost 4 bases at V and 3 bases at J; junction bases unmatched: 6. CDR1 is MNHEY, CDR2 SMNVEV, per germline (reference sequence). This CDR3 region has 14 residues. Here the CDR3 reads CASSYGLGNYEQYF. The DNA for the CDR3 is TGTGCCAGCAGTTACGGACTAGGGAACTACGAGCAGTACTTC.

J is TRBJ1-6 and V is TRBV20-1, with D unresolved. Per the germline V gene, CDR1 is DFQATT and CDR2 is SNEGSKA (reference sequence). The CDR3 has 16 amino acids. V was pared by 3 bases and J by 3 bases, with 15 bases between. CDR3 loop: CSASPSRGDYNSPLHF. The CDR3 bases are TGCAGTGCTAGTCCTTCGCGGGGTGACTATAATTCACCCCTCCACTTT.

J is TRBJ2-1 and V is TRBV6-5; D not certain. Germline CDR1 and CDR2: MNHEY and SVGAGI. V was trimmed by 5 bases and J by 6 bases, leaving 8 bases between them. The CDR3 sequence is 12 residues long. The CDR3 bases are TGTGCCAGCAGTACCCGTTTCAATGAGCAGTTCTTC. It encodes CASSTRFNEQFF.

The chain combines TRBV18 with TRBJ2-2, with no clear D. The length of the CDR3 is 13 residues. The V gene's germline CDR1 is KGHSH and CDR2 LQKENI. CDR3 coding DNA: TGTCAAACGTCGGCGACCGCCACCGGGGAGCTGTTTTTT. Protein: CQTSATATGELFF.

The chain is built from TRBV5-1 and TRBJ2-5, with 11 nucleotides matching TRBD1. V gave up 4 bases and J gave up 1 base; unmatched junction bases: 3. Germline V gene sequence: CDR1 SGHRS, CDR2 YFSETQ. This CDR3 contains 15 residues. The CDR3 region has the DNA TGCGCCAGCAGCGGTGGGACAGGGGGCCAAGAGACCCAGTACTTC. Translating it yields CASSGGTGGQETQYF.

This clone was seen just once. The CDR3 sequence: CASSRLPNTEAFF. The CDR3 DNA sequence: TGTGCCAGCAGCCGCCTTCCGAACACTGAAGCTTTCTTT. The chain has TRBV7-8 and TRBJ1-1; no clear D gene. The CDR3 covers 13 residues. V was pared by 5 bases and J by 1 base, with 8 bases between. The germline CDR1 and CDR2 sequences are SGHVS and FQNEAQ. Complete variable domain (other parts from reference TRBV7-8 and TRBJ1-1): GAGVSQSPRYKVAKRGQDVALRCDPISGHVSLFWYQQALGQGPEFLTYFQNEAQLDKSGLPSDRFFAERPEGSVSTLKIQRTQQEDSAVYLCASSRLPNTEAFFGQGTRLTVV.

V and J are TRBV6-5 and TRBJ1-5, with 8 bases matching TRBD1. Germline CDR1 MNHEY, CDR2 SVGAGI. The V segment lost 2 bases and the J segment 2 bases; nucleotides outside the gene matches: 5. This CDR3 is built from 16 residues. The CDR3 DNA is TGTGCCAGCAGTTACGGCAGGGGGCATGGCAATCAGCCCCAGCATTTT. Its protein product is CASSYGRGHGNQPQHF.

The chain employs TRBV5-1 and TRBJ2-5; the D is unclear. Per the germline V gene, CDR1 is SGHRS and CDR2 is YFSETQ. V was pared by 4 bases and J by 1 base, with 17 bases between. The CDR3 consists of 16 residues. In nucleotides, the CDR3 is TGCGCCAGCAGCCCGTCCGGACCCGCGAGCCAAGAGACCCAGTACTTC. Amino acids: CASSPSGPASQETQYF. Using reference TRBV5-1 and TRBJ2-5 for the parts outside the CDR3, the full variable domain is KAGVTQTPRYLIKTRGQQVTLSCSPISGHRSVSWYQQTPGQGLQFLFEYFSETQRNKGNFPGRFSGRQFSNSRSEMNVSTLELGDSALYLCASSPSGPASQETQYFGPGTRLLVL.

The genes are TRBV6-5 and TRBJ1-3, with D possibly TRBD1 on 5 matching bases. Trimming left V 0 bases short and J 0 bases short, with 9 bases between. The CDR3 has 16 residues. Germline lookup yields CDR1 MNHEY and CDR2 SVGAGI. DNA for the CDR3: TGTGCCAGCAGTTACTCCGGGGGGTCCTCTGGAAACACCATATATTTT. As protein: CASSYSGGSSGNTIYF.

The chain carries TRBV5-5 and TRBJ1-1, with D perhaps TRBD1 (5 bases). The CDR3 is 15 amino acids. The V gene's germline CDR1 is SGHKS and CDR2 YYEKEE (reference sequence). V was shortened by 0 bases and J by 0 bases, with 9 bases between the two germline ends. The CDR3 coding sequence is TGTGCCAGCAGCTTGGGGGGGACGATGAACACTGAAGCTTTCTTT. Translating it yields CASSLGGTMNTEAFF. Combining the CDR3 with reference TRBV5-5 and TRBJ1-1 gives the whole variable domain DAGVTQSPTHLIKTRGQQVTLRCSPISGHKSVSWYQQVLGQGPQFIFQYYEKEERGRGNFPDRFSARQFPNYSSELNVNALLLGDSALYLCASSLGGTMNTEAFFGQGTRLTVV.

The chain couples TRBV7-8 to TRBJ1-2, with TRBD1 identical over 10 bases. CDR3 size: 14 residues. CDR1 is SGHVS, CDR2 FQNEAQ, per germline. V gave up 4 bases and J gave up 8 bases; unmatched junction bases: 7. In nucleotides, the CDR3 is TGTGCCAGCAGCTCAACGACAGGGGGCGGCGGCTACACCTTC. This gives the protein CASSSTTGGGGYTF. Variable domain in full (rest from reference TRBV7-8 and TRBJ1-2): GAGVSQSPRYKVAKRGQDVALRCDPISGHVSLFWYQQALGQGPEFLTYFQNEAQLDKSGLPSDRFFAERPEGSVSTLKIQRTQQEDSAVYLCASSSTTGGGGYTFGSGTRLTVV.

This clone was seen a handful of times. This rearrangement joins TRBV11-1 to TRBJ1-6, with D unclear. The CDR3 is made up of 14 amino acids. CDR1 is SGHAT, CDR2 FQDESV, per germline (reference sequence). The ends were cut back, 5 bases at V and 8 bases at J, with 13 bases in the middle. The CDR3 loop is CASSRFGSDSPLHF. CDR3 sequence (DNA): TGTGCCAGCAGCCGCTTCGGCAGTGATTCACCCCTCCACTTT.

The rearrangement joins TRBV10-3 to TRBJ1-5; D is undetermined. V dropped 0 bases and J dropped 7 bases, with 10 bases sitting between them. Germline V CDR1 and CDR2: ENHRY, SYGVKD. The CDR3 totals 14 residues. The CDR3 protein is CAISESSPGQPQHF. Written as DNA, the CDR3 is TGTGCCATCAGTGAGTCGTCGCCGGGACAGCCCCAGCATTTT.

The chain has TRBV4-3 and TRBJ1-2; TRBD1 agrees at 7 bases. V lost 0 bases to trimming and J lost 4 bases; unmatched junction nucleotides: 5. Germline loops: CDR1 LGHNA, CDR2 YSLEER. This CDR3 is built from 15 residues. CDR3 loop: CASSQEVGQLYGYTF. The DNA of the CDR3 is TGCGCCAGCAGCCAAGAGGTGGGACAGCTCTATGGCTACACCTTC.

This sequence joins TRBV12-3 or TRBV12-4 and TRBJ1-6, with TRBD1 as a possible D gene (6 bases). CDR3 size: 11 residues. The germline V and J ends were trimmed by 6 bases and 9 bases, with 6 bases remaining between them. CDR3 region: CASSRGSPLHF. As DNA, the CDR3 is TGTGCCAGCAGCAGGGGTTCACCCCTCCACTTT.

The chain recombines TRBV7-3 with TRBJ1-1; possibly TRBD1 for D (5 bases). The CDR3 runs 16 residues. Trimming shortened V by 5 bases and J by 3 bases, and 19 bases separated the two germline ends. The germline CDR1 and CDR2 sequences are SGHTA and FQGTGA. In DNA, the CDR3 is TGTGCCAGCAGCCAAAGAGGACCTAGGGGCGACACTGAAGCTTTCTTT. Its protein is CASSQRGPRGDTEAFF.